Listed below are T cell receptor beta chains from one sample, sequenced in a study of cytomegalovirus exposure and HLA in healthy donors. Sequencing was performed with immunoSEQ multiplex PCR; in TCRdb, only in-frame clones are kept and a portion is missing. Of 90,000 to 150,000 clones listed, 70% to 90% were seen once; the top ten hold approximately 2.3%. Source material: PBMCs. The receptors stem from a woman aged 30 to 39 in good health and CMV-seronegative. CDR3s include the opening cysteine and the closing phenylalanine or tryptophan. The D gene is left open where the match is weak. Rows may omit the clone size; those that give it use once, few, many or a size class.

j_call	v_call	d_call	clone_size	cdr3_aa	cdr3_nt
TRBJ2-3	TRBV7-6	.	.	CASSLGGTTDTQYF	TGTGCCAGCAGCTTAGGGGGGACAACAGATACGCAGTATTTT
TRBJ2-7	TRBV6-1	TRBD1	.	CASRRGTGTSYEQYF	TGTGCCAGCAGAAGAGGGACAGGGACCTCCTACGAGCAGTACTTC
TRBJ1-2	TRBV11-3	TRBD1	.	CASSLDRGTGATYGYTF	TGTGCCAGCAGCTTAGATCGTGGTACAGGGGCCACCTATGGCTACACCTTC
TRBJ2-1	TRBV5-1	TRBD2	.	CASSLTLAGDYNEQFF	TGCGCCAGCAGCTTAACACTAGCGGGTGACTACAATGAGCAGTTCTTC
TRBJ1-4	TRBV18	TRBD1	.	CASSPRQGPATNEKLFF	TGTGCCAGCTCACCTCGACAGGGACCGGCAACTAATGAAAAACTGTTTTTT
TRBJ1-2	TRBV2	TRBD1	few	CASKGTGGDYGYTF	TGTGCCAGCAAGGGGACAGGGGGCGACTATGGCTACACCTTC
TRBJ1-2	TRBV10-3	TRBD1	.	CAITHRDRGPNGYTF	TGTGCCATCACTCACCGGGACAGGGGGCCAAACGGCTACACCTTC
TRBJ2-7	TRBV7-6	TRBD1	.	CASSLAGQGNYEQYF	TGTGCCAGCAGCTTAGCGGGACAGGGGAACTACGAGCAGTACTTC
TRBJ2-7	TRBV19	.	.	CASSMGSAYSYEQYF	TGTGCCAGTAGTATGGGTAGCGCCTACTCCTACGAGCAGTACTTC
TRBJ2-2	TRBV5-1	.	.	CASSLAGGASGELFF	TGCGCCAGCAGCTTGGCCGGAGGGGCGAGCGGGGAGCTGTTTTTT
TRBJ1-6	TRBV7-2	.	few	CASSRRQPNSPLHF	TGTGCCAGCAGCCGACGACAGCCTAATTCACCCCTCCACTTT
TRBJ2-5	TRBV5-4	TRBD2	.	CASSGPTSGGRETQYF	TGTGCCAGCAGCGGCCCAACTAGCGGGGGGCGGGAGACCCAGTACTTC
TRBJ2-2	TRBV10-3	TRBD1	few	CAISESGDSVNTGELFF	TGTGCCATCAGTGAGTCGGGGGACAGCGTGAACACCGGGGAGCTGTTTTTT
TRBJ1-1	TRBV5-4	.	.	CASSRQNTEAFF	TGTGCCAGCAGCCGACAGAACACTGAAGCTTTCTTT
TRBJ2-1	TRBV11-3	TRBD1	.	CASSRPDREHEQFF	TGTGCCAGCAGCAGACCGGACAGGGAGCATGAGCAGTTCTTC
TRBJ2-1	TRBV5-4	TRBD2	.	CASNRGGAKDEQFF	TGTGCCAGCAACCGCGGGGGGGCCAAGGATGAGCAGTTCTTC
TRBJ1-1	TRBV7-9	TRBD1	.	CASSPNTYRGELEAFF	TGTGCCAGCAGCCCTAACACATACAGGGGGGAACTTGAAGCTTTCTTT
TRBJ2-7	TRBV10-3	.	.	CAISDPGSYYEQYF	TGTGCCATCAGTGACCCTGGCAGTTACTACGAGCAGTACTTC
TRBJ1-5	TRBV19	TRBD1	.	CATKSQGRQPQHF	TGTGCCACCAAATCACAGGGGAGACAGCCCCAGCATTTT
TRBJ2-1	TRBV5-6	TRBD1	.	CASSSRDRGWNEQFF	TGTGCCAGCAGCTCCCGGGACAGGGGGTGGAATGAGCAGTTCTTC